Sequencing of this T cell receptor beta chain was carried out in a study of blood T cell repertoires in COVID-19. Data came from immunoSEQ multiplex PCR; TCRdb stores just in-frame clones and leaves some out. The table lists around 140,000 clones, 87% of them singletons, with about 11% in the top ten. Trimming took 6 bases from V and 9 from J; bases not matched to a gene: 7. The CDR3 contains 13 residues. Germline V gene data show CDR1 as MNHGY and CDR2 as SVAAGI. Sequencing used PBMCs or T cells enriched from blood (not recorded which). The TCR sequence derives from a man aged 55 to 70 who had recovered from COVID-19. This chain links TRBV6-9 with TRBJ2-1, with TRBD2 matching over 8 bases. This CDR3 reads CASSERENSEQFF. The CDR3 nucleotides read TGTGCCAGCAGCGAGCGGGAGAACAGTGAGCAGTTCTTC.